This is a list of T cell receptor beta chains from one sample in a study of stem cell transplantation in POMP-related autoinflammatory disease. Measured with immunoSEQ multiplex PCR; TCRdb has only the in-frame clones, and not every one. The sample lists some 68,000 clones, approximately 91% seen once, with around 0.72% in the top ten. The starting material was CD4+ T cells from PBMCs, obtained after stem cell transplantation. Receptors were obtained from a human patient with POMP-related autoinflammation and immune dysregulation (PRAID). Some T cells may have originated in the graft donor. The CDR3 runs from the conserved cysteine through the conserved F or W. Each record gives: CDR3 protein, CDR3 DNA, J gene, V gene, D gene, clone size. D genes are given only for firm matches. Clone size is stated in some rows and not others, as once, few, many or a class when expanded.

CASRPGLAGDYEQFF,TGTGCCAGCAGACCAGGACTAGCGGGAGACTATGAGCAGTTCTTC,TRBJ2-1,TRBV11-1,TRBD2,-
CASSQGWGSGNTIYF,TGCGCCAGCAGCCAAGGCTGGGGTTCTGGAAACACCATATATTTT,TRBJ1-3,TRBV4-1,-,-
CASSASGGIFGQFF,TGTGCCAGTAGCGCTAGCGGGGGAATCTTTGGGCAGTTCTTC,TRBJ2-1,TRBV19,TRBD2,-
CASSHFSGQVYGYTF,TGTGCCAGCAGTCATTTCTCGGGACAGGTCTATGGCTACACCTTC,TRBJ1-2,TRBV6-5,TRBD1,-
CASRNRWGQGQETQYF,TGTGCCAGCAGGAACCGCTGGGGGCAGGGGCAAGAGACCCAGTACTTC,TRBJ2-5,TRBV7-2,-,-
CSASRTGWRNEQFF,TGCAGTGCTAGTCGGACAGGCTGGCGCAATGAGCAGTTCTTC,TRBJ2-1,TRBV20-1,TRBD1,once
CASSDGQGGTEAFF,TGTGCCAGCAGCGACGGACAAGGAGGCACTGAAGCTTTCTTT,TRBJ1-1,TRBV9,-,-
CASTFLGGNGELFF,TGCGCCAGCACCTTTTTAGGGGGAAACGGGGAGCTGTTTTTT,TRBJ2-2,TRBV5-1,-,-
CASSLMGLRNEKLFF,TGTGCCAGCAGCTTAATGGGTCTACGAAATGAAAAACTGTTTTTT,TRBJ1-4,TRBV7-2,-,once
CASSVRDRRMNTEAFF,TGTGCCAGTAGTGTCCGGGACAGAAGAATGAACACTGAAGCTTTCTTT,TRBJ1-1,TRBV19,TRBD1,-
CASSFRATLETQYF,TGTGCCAGCAGCTTTCGAGCCACACTGGAGACCCAGTACTTC,TRBJ2-5,TRBV11-1,-,-
CASSQVGGEPYEQYF,TGTGCCAGCAGCCAAGTAGGGGGAGAGCCCTACGAGCAGTACTTC,TRBJ2-7,TRBV3-1/TRBV3-2,-,-
CASSGPLRGNIQYF,TGTGCCAGCAGTGGGCCTCTACGAGGCAACATTCAGTACTTC,TRBJ2-4,TRBV2,-,-
CASSEELDTQYF,TGTGCCAGCAGTGAAGAACTAGATACGCAGTATTTT,TRBJ2-3,TRBV2,-,-
CASSPLAGGGTDTQYF,TGTGCCAGCAGTCCGCTAGCGGGAGGGGGCACAGATACGCAGTATTTT,TRBJ2-3,TRBV27,TRBD2,-
CASRGQGNTEAFF,TGTGCCAGCAGGGGACAGGGTAACACTGAAGCTTTCTTT,TRBJ1-1,TRBV28,TRBD1,-
CASSQGQRETQYF,TGTGCCAGCAGCCAAGGGCAGAGAGAGACCCAGTACTTC,TRBJ2-5,TRBV3-1/TRBV3-2,-,-
CASSFSRDSYNEQFF,TGTGCCAGCAGCTTCTCGAGGGATTCTTACAATGAGCAGTTCTTC,TRBJ2-1,TRBV6-5,-,-
CASSRRTDEQYF,TGTGCCAGCAGCCGTCGAACGGACGAGCAGTACTTC,TRBJ2-7,TRBV7-9,-,-
CASSLAGAGNTIYF,TGTGCCAGCAGTTTAGCGGGCGCTGGAAACACCATATATTTT,TRBJ1-3,TRBV28,-,once
CSVEPSDDTQYF,TGCAGCGTTGAGCCTAGCGACGATACGCAGTATTTT,TRBJ2-3,TRBV29-1,-,-
CASRRTSGRDNEQFF,TGCGCCAGTCGCCGGACTAGCGGGAGGGACAATGAGCAGTTCTTC,TRBJ2-1,TRBV5-1,TRBD2,-
CASSLRSAGTDTQYF,TGTGCCAGCAGCTTGAGGTCGGCGGGCACAGATACGCAGTATTTT,TRBJ2-3,TRBV5-4,-,-
CASSLEAKQAFF,TGTGCCAGCAGTCTAGAAGCCAAGCAGGCTTTCTTT,TRBJ1-1,TRBV2,-,-
CASTSGANVLTF,TGTGCCAGTACTTCTGGGGCCAACGTCCTGACTTTC,TRBJ2-6,TRBV9,-,-
CASDRGRRDSPLHF,TGTGCCTCGGACAGGGGAAGGCGCGATTCACCCCTCCACTTT,TRBJ1-6,TRBV24-1,TRBD1,-
CSVGNNEQFF,TGCAGCGTTGGGAACAATGAGCAGTTCTTC,TRBJ2-1,TRBV29-1,-,-
CASSLEVGPPYNSPLHF,TGCGCCAGCAGCTTGGAGGTGGGCCCGCCTTATAATTCACCCCTCCACTTT,TRBJ1-6,TRBV5-1,-,-